Following are 27 T cell receptor beta chains from one sample sequenced in a study of CD8+ T cells in alopecia areata (dated by TCRdb to the late 2010s). The library came from the immunoSEQ multiplex PCR assay. RNA was extracted from all samples and reverse transcribed into cDNA as template for TCR sequencing. The table was pulled from immuneACCESS by TCRdb, which kept in-frame rearrangements only. Such tables lose some clones; where checked, under half of the loss comes from unresolved V genes, and the rest has no known cause. Across this sample there are some 200,000 clones, with approximately 57% seen only once. The ten largest make up about 1.4% of the sample. The time point label, as the study defines it: four to five weeks on oral tofacitinib. The treatment or condition tag for this specimen amounts to: oral pan-JAK inhibitor, 5-10 mg twice daily. This sample comprised CD4+ T cells sorted from blood, obtained at week 4, from a patient treated with tofacitinib. The receptors originated from a human donor with alopecia areata.

The V gene is TRBV29-1, the J gene TRBJ2-7; maybe TRBD2 (6 bases). Germline CDR1 reads SQVTM; CDR2 reads ANQGSEA. The V and J ends lost 7 bases and 5 bases respectively, with 18 bases between them. CDR3 length: 13 amino acids. CDR3 protein: CSGTTGLSHEQYF. The CDR3 DNA sequence: TGCAGCGGGACTACGGGACTCAGCCACGAGCAGTACTTC.

The chain recombines TRBV2 with TRBJ2-1; possible D gene TRBD1, 6 bases. This CDR3 is built from 13 residues. The germline V gene encodes CDR1 SNHLY and CDR2 FYNNEI. Between the trimmed V and J ends, which lost 10 bases and 7 bases, there was a span of 17 bases. CDR3 nucleotide sequence: TGTGCCACCTATAAACAGGGAAGGAATGAGCAGTTCTTC. Translation gives CATYKQGRNEQFF.

The rearrangement uses TRBV4-2 and TRBJ1-6; perhaps TRBD1 as D (5 bases). Germline-derived CDR1 and CDR2 are LGHNA and YNFKEQ. This CDR3 spans 14 amino acids. Trimming removed 4 bases at V and 9 bases at J, with 13 bases between. DNA of the CDR3: TGTGCCAGCAGCCCACAAGGGGATGGTTCACCCCTCCACTTT. The encoded protein is CASSPQGDGSPLHF.

The chain employs TRBV5-1 and TRBJ2-1; D may be TRBD1 or TRBD2 (7 bases each). The CDR3 has 17 residues. Between the trimmed V and J ends, which lost 4 bases and 6 bases, there was a span of 23 bases. CDR1 and CDR2 (germline): SGHRS, YFSETQ. Here the CDR3 reads CASSAGAGQAARNEQFF. CDR3 bases: TGCGCCAGCAGCGCGGGGGCAGGACAGGCCGCACGCAATGAGCAGTTCTTC.

The genes are TRBV7-2 and TRBJ2-3, with 9 nucleotides matching TRBD2. Germline V gives CDR1 SGHTA, CDR2 FQGNSA. The V segment lost 4 bases and the J segment 2 bases; nucleotides outside the gene matches: 4. This CDR3 comprises 15 residues. The CDR3 here is CASSSTGLATDTQYF. The DNA of the CDR3 is TGTGCCAGCAGCTCAACGGGACTAGCCACAGATACGCAGTATTTT.

The chain has TRBV29-1 and TRBJ1-5; possibly TRBD1 for D (5 bases). The CDR3 extends over 13 amino acids. V gave up 3 bases and J gave up 0 bases, with 6 bases separating them. Germline-derived CDR1 and CDR2 are SQVTM and ANQGSEA. CDR3 sequence reads: CSVETDSNQPQHF. The CDR3 DNA follows: TGCAGCGTTGAGACAGATAGCAATCAGCCCCAGCATTTT.

The chain combines TRBV30 with TRBJ2-7; TRBD2 is a possible D gene (6 bases). The length of the CDR3 is 13 residues. Germline V gives CDR1 GTSNPN, CDR2 SVGIG (reference sequence). The V gene lost 5 bases and the J gene lost 9 bases, with 20 bases spanning the gap. Here the CDR3 DNA reads TGTGCCTGGGCCCACGGGGGTGGCAGTGTGCAGTACTTC. This encodes CAWAHGGGSVQYF. Drawing the rest from reference TRBV30 and TRBJ2-7, the complete variable domain is SQTIHQWPATLVQPVGSPLSLECTVEGTSNPNLYWYRQAAGRGLQLLFYSVGIGQISSEVPQNLSASRPQDRQFILSSKKLLLSDSGFYLCAWAHGGGSVQYFGPGTRLTVT.

J is TRBJ1-2 and V is TRBV27, with TRBD1 matching over 9 bases. The CDR3 has 14 residues. CDR1 and CDR2 from the germline V gene are MNHEY and SMNVEV (reference sequence). V lost 3 bases to trimming and J lost 4 bases; unmatched junction nucleotides: 3. The CDR3 loop reads CASSFTGGGYGYTF. The DNA for the CDR3 is TGTGCCAGCAGTTTTACAGGGGGCGGCTATGGCTACACCTTC.

This clone occurred a few times. The genes are TRBV29-1 and TRBJ2-1, with 10 bases fitting TRBD1. The V segment lost 6 bases and the J segment 8 bases; nucleotides outside the gene matches: 13. This CDR3 has 15 amino acids. Germline V gene data show CDR1 as SQVTM and CDR2 as ANQGSEA. The CDR3 region has the DNA TGCAGCGTAGCCCCGGGACAGGGGCTTCTGGATGAGCAGTTCTTC. Translating gives CSVAPGQGLLDEQFF.

This rearrangement joins TRBV30 to TRBJ1-2; TRBD1 aligns across 9 bases. Trimming at V came to 2 bases and at J to 8 bases, leaving 6 bases not matched to a gene. Per the germline V gene, CDR1 is GTSNPN and CDR2 is SVGIG (reference sequence). CDR3 length equals 13 residues. CDR3: CAWSKQGAGGYTF. The CDR3 bases are TGTGCCTGGAGTAAACAGGGGGCGGGAGGCTACACCTTC.

This clone has only one observation. This rearrangement joins TRBV25-1 to TRBJ1-2, with D hard to call. The CDR3 runs 13 residues. V lost 2 bases, J lost 3 bases, and 7 bases lay in between. Germline-derived CDR1 and CDR2 are MGHDK and SYGVNS. The CDR3 sequence is CASSEPGYYGYTF. CDR3 in DNA: TGTGCCAGCAGTGAACCGGGATACTATGGCTACACCTTC.

This sequence joins TRBV30 and TRBJ2-3; D call uncertain. Germline-derived CDR1 and CDR2 are GTSNPN and SVGIG (reference sequence). The CDR3 spans 14 residues. V dropped 2 bases and J dropped 4 bases, with 13 bases sitting between them. The CDR3 DNA sequence: TGTGCCTGGAGTATGGGGTTAGTGGCAGATACGCAGTATTTT. Amino acids: CAWSMGLVADTQYF.

This clone has just a few counts. The gene calls are TRBV19 and TRBJ2-4; perhaps TRBD2 as D (5 bases). There are 12 residues in the CDR3. Germline lookup yields CDR1 LNHDA and CDR2 SQIVND (reference sequence). Deletions cut 4 bases from V and 6 bases from J, with 7 bases between. The CDR3 DNA sequence: TGTGCCAGTAGTAGGACTGGAAACATTCAGTACTTC. It encodes CASSRTGNIQYF.

This clone was detected only a few times. The J gene is TRBJ2-2, the V gene TRBV5-1; TRBD1 might be the D (5 bases). The CDR3 sequence is 15 residues long. Germline-derived CDR1 and CDR2 are SGHRS and YFSETQ. The V end lost 0 bases, the J end lost 5 bases, and 11 bases lay between the germline ends. Here the CDR3 DNA reads TGCGCCAGCAGCTTGGGACAGCAAGGGACCGGGGAGCTGTTTTTT. It specifies CASSLGQQGTGELFF. The entire variable domain, with the rest obtained from reference TRBV5-1 and TRBJ2-2, is as follows: KAGVTQTPRYLIKTRGQQVTLSCSPISGHRSVSWYQQTPGQGLQFLFEYFSETQRNKGNFPGRFSGRQFSNSRSEMNVSTLELGDSALYLCASSLGQQGTGELFFGEGSRLTVL.

With regard to this clone: A junction boundary mismatches the germline segment, possibly from a read error. The chain carries TRBV7-2 and TRBJ1-2; possible D gene TRBD1, 6 bases. CDR3 length: 11 amino acids. CDR1 is SGHTA, CDR2 FQGNSA, per germline. The CDR3 bases are TGTGCCAGCAGCCGTGCCCGGGACACATGCTTC. It specifies CASSRARDTCF.

The genes are TRBV18 and TRBJ2-2, with D tentatively TRBD1 (6 bases). V was cut by 1 base and J by 2 bases, with 17 bases left in between. The V gene's germline CDR1 is KGHSH and CDR2 LQKENI. The CDR3 is made up of 18 amino acids. The chain's CDR3 is CASSPQRQGLGNTGELFF. DNA for the CDR3: TGTGCCAGCTCACCACAACGTCAGGGGCTCGGTAACACCGGGGAGCTGTTTTTT.

The V call is TRBV5-1, the J call TRBJ2-5, with no clear D. The V gene lost 4 bases and the J gene lost 5 bases, with 6 bases spanning the gap. The CDR3 spans 11 residues. Germline-derived CDR1 and CDR2 are SGHRS and YFSETQ. CDR3 protein: CASSQMETQYF. The DNA of the CDR3 is TGCGCCAGCAGCCAAATGGAGACCCAGTACTTC.

This clone appeared a few times. The V call is TRBV10-3, the J call TRBJ2-7, with D possibly being TRBD1 (5 bases). The CDR3 has 13 residues. Deletions cut 6 bases from V and 7 bases from J, with 16 bases between. The germline gives CDR1 ENHRY, CDR2 SYGVKD. The CDR3 is CAIRDTGASEQYF. DNA of the CDR3: TGTGCCATCAGGGACACTGGGGCCTCTGAGCAGTACTTC.

This CDR3 is CAWRTRGGNTEAFF. CDR3 sequence (DNA): TGTGCCTGGAGAACGAGGGGTGGGAACACTGAAGCTTTCTTT. The chain couples TRBV30 to TRBJ1-1; possible D gene TRBD1, 5 bases. This CDR3 has 14 amino acids. The V end was cut by 3 bases, the J end by 1 base, with 12 bases between. The germline CDR1 and CDR2 sequences are GTSNPN and SVGIG (reference sequence).

The CDR3 region has the DNA TGCGCCAGCAGCCCCCACTACGACGCCAGCTCCTACGAGCAGTACTTC. This gives the protein CASSPHYDASSYEQYF. The rearrangement links TRBV4-1 to TRBJ2-7, with D unclear. The CDR3 is 16 amino acids. V was pared by 4 bases and J by 0 bases, with 16 bases between. The germline CDR1 and CDR2 sequences are MGHRA and YSYEKL.

The chain uses TRBV2 and TRBJ1-1; TRBD1 matches at 9 bases. Per the germline V gene, CDR1 is SNHLY and CDR2 is FYNNEI. The CDR3 has 14 amino acids. V dropped 4 bases and J dropped 5; count of bases not matched to a gene: 5. The CDR3 loop is CASSVQGARTEAFF. CDR3 in DNA: TGTGCCAGCAGTGTACAGGGGGCGCGGACTGAAGCTTTCTTT.

This chain joins TRBV2 and TRBJ1-1, with 7 bases lining up with TRBD1. Germline values: CDR1 SNHLY, CDR2 FYNNEI. V shed 4 bases, J shed 2 bases, and the junction held 7 bases outside the gene matches. CDR3 size: 15 residues. CDR3 region: CASSGGQDLNTEAFF. As DNA, the CDR3 is TGTGCCAGCAGTGGAGGACAGGACCTCAACACTGAAGCTTTCTTT.

The rearrangement joins TRBV19 to TRBJ2-1; 7 nucleotides align to TRBD2. V gave up 1 base and J gave up 15 bases; unmatched junction bases: 6. The CDR3 covers 12 residues. Germline V lookup: CDR1 LNHDA, CDR2 SQIVND (reference sequence). CDR3 amino acids: CASSIGGRELFF. The CDR3, as DNA: TGTGCCAGTAGTATAGGTGGGAGGGAACTGTTCTTC.

The rearrangement uses TRBV29-1 and TRBJ2-2; D is perhaps TRBD2 (5 bases). CDR1 and CDR2 (germline): SQVTM, ANQGSEA. Trimming took 2 bases from V and 7 from J, leaving 8 bases between them. The CDR3 length is 12 residues. As DNA, the CDR3 is TGCAGCGTTGAACGGACTCGCGGGGAGCTGTTTTTT. Protein: CSVERTRGELFF.

This clone has more than one count but fewer than ten. CDR3: CASSIDQAGVGQPQHF. CDR3 in DNA: TGTGCCAGTAGTATAGATCAAGCGGGCGTGGGGCAGCCCCAGCATTTT. The chain has TRBV19 and TRBJ1-5; D gene unclear. V dropped 0 bases and J dropped 7 bases, with 16 bases sitting between them. This CDR3 comprises 16 residues. Germline assignment: CDR1 LNHDA and CDR2 SQIVND (reference sequence).

The chain is built from TRBV4-3 and TRBJ1-1, with a possible D match to TRBD1 (5 bases). Trimming stripped 0 bases from V and 3 bases from J, with 14 bases between. The CDR3 is made up of 16 amino acids. In germline, CDR1 is LGHNA, CDR2 YSLEER. The CDR3 DNA sequence: TGCGCCAGCAGCCAAGATCCGGGGCCGGCCGACACTGAAGCTTTCTTT. As protein: CASSQDPGPADTEAFF.

This clone was recorded a few times. This likely comes from a read error, as the CDR3 has no conserved phenylalanine or tryptophan at its end. The limits of the CDR3 on the DNA are not certain, so only TCRdb's listed CDR3 is given. The chain joins TRBV21-1 to TRBJ2-7; the table gives TRBD1 as D, unverified against the DNA. TRBV21-1 is flagged as a pseudogene. The length of the CDR3 is 8 amino acids, counting both ends. The CDR3 loop reads CASEWTAT.